The rows below give T cell receptor beta chains drawn from one sample of a study of T cells in Graves' hyperthyroidism and ophthalmopathy. From the multiplex PCR reads, TCRdb called clonotypes with MiXCR, one entry per CDR3 protein. The sample contains 490,000 or so distinct CDR3 sequences, 35% to 50% of which appear only once. The sequenced sample consisted of peripheral blood or thyroid tissue (not recorded which). These receptor sequences come from an adult woman with Graves' disease, either hyperthyroidism or ophthalmopathy (not recorded which). CDR3s include the opening cysteine and the closing phenylalanine or tryptophan. Each record gives: V gene, D gene, CDR3 protein. D genes are given only for firm matches.

v_gene: TRBV7-6; d_gene: NA; CDR3aa: CASSLARARGQETQYF
v_gene: TRBV5-6; d_gene: TRBD1; CDR3aa: CASRETAGTVYGYTF
v_gene: TRBV2; d_gene: NA; CDR3aa: CASSQKWNTEAFF
v_gene: TRBV9; d_gene: NA; CDR3aa: CASSADPGTLHFTQYF
v_gene: TRBV7-2; d_gene: NA; CDR3aa: CASSLTVTYEQYF
v_gene: TRBV2; d_gene: NA; CDR3aa: CASSESLGMVFF
v_gene: TRBV7-9; d_gene: TRBD1; CDR3aa: CASSHRDREGGELFF
v_gene: TRBV20-1; d_gene: TRBD1; CDR3aa: CSAPRQGNNSPLHF
v_gene: TRBV10-3; d_gene: NA; CDR3aa: CAISAGQGGYTF
v_gene: TRBV20-1; d_gene: TRBD2; CDR3aa: CSAPGLAGDPGELFF
v_gene: TRBV7-6; d_gene: NA; CDR3aa: CASTHSSSGNTIYF
v_gene: TRBV10-3; d_gene: NA; CDR3aa: CAIRKIRGERTEAFF
v_gene: TRBV11-2; d_gene: NA; CDR3aa: CASSYTPGWGTQYF
v_gene: TRBV20-1; d_gene: TRBD1; CDR3aa: CSARAGQGYNQPQHF
v_gene: TRBV6-5; d_gene: NA; CDR3aa: CASSYSGYSRSGNTIYF
v_gene: TRBV7-3; d_gene: TRBD1; CDR3aa: CASRGTSGNTIYF
v_gene: TRBV2; d_gene: NA; CDR3aa: CASSADSVRGRNGYTF
v_gene: TRBV14; d_gene: NA; CDR3aa: CASSQVVSPYGYTF
v_gene: TRBV20-1; d_gene: NA; CDR3aa: CSARVLGRNYEQYF
v_gene: TRBV7-9; d_gene: TRBD1; CDR3aa: CAKLGDRGNTEAFF
v_gene: TRBV25-1; d_gene: NA; CDR3aa: CASSGSLGANVLTF
v_gene: TRBV29-1; d_gene: NA; CDR3aa: CSVAAGYTF
v_gene: TRBV12-3/TRBV12-4; d_gene: NA; CDR3aa: CASARGKNYGYTF
v_gene: TRBV7-9; d_gene: NA; CDR3aa: CASSFGGDENTEAFF
v_gene: TRBV7-9; d_gene: NA; CDR3aa: CASSPPSGSF
v_gene: TRBV7-9; d_gene: NA; CDR3aa: CASRYGESGGYTF
v_gene: TRBV7-2; d_gene: NA; CDR3aa: CASSFTSASSYEQYF
v_gene: TRBV14; d_gene: NA; CDR3aa: CASSVVGKDEQYF
v_gene: TRBV2; d_gene: TRBD1; CDR3aa: CAISRTGSDTEAFF
v_gene: TRBV7-8; d_gene: TRBD2; CDR3aa: CASSPRTSGRNNEQFF
v_gene: TRBV15; d_gene: NA; CDR3aa: CATSRARQSDWENHVYGYTF
v_gene: TRBV19; d_gene: NA; CDR3aa: CASSIKGQADYEQYF